A selection of T cell receptor beta chains follows, all from one sample in a study of blood T cell repertoires in COVID-19. Measured with immunoSEQ multiplex PCR; TCRdb has only the in-frame clones, and not every one. The repertoire includes 200,000 or so clones, around 87% of them detected once, and around 2.7% sits in the top ten. Sequencing was carried out using peripheral blood. These receptors originate from a man in his sixties with acute or convalescent COVID-19. The CDR3 runs from the conserved cysteine through the conserved F or W. Fields, in order: V gene, D gene, clone size, J gene, CDR3 DNA, CDR3 protein. D genes are given only for firm matches. Clone size is stated in some rows and not others, as once, few, many or a class when expanded.

TRBV19	.	.	TRBJ1-1	TGTGCCAGTAGTTTTTCAGAGAACACTGAAGCTTTCTTT	CASSFSENTEAFF
TRBV5-6	.	once	TRBJ2-5	TGTGCCAGCAGCTTAGGTCTAGCCGGGTGGGAGACCCAGTACTTC	CASSLGLAGWETQYF
TRBV12-3/TRBV12-4	.	.	TRBJ2-5	TGTGCCAGCAGGCGAGCGGTTATGGAGACCCAGTACTTC	CASRRAVMETQYF
TRBV9	TRBD2	.	TRBJ2-3	TGTGCCAGCAGCGTACCGACGGGGGGGCCAGATACGCAGTATTTT	CASSVPTGGPDTQYF
TRBV14	TRBD1	.	TRBJ1-2	TGTGCCAGCAGCCAAGGGGCCAGGGGGTCTAACTATGGCTACACCTTC	CASSQGARGSNYGYTF
TRBV5-1	TRBD1	.	TRBJ1-3	TGCGCCAGCAGCCGCGGACAGGTTTACTCTGGAAACACCATATATTTT	CASSRGQVYSGNTIYF
TRBV6-5	.	.	TRBJ1-1	TGTGCCAGCAGTTACTCCGACGGGGGCACTGAAGCTTTCTTT	CASSYSDGGTEAFF
TRBV11-2	.	.	TRBJ2-2	TGTGCCAGCAGCCCGGTACACACCGGGGAGCTGTTTTTT	CASSPVHTGELFF
TRBV7-2	TRBD1	.	TRBJ2-3	TGTGCCAGCAGCTTAGCCCCGACAGGGAACACAGATACGCAGTATTTT	CASSLAPTGNTDTQYF
TRBV5-1	TRBD1	.	TRBJ1-1	TGCGCCACCCACCAGACCGGGACAGGGAACACTGAAGCTTTCTTT	CATHQTGTGNTEAFF
TRBV5-1	TRBD2	once	TRBJ2-7	TGCGCCAGCAGCTTGGTAGGCGGGGGCTCCTACGAGCAGTACTTC	CASSLVGGGSYEQYF
TRBV28	.	.	TRBJ1-2	TGTGCCAGCAGTCCCCACGACAGAACTAACTATGGCTACACCTTC	CASSPHDRTNYGYTF
TRBV28	TRBD1	.	TRBJ1-2	TGTGCCAGCAGGGGCAGGGGGGCTTCAAGGTATGGCTACACCTTC	CASRGRGASRYGYTF
TRBV27	TRBD2	.	TRBJ2-5	TGTGCCAGCAAGTCTAGCGGGCGGGAGACCCAGTACTTC	CASKSSGRETQYF
TRBV27	TRBD2	.	TRBJ2-1	TGTGCCAGCAGTTTATCGACTAGCGGGGGGGGAAGGGAGCAGTTCTTC	CASSLSTSGGGREQFF
TRBV29-1	TRBD1	.	TRBJ2-4	TGCAGCACGGGGACCGCGGACAGGGACATTCAGTACTTC	CSTGTADRDIQYF
TRBV28	.	.	TRBJ1-1	TGTGCCAGCAGACTTGGGGGGGGAGTCCGGACTGAAGCTTTCTTT	CASRLGGGVRTEAFF
TRBV12-3/TRBV12-4	.	.	TRBJ1-2	TGTGCCAGCAGTTTTTCGCAGCCGGGAGGCTACACCTTC	CASSFSQPGGYTF
TRBV19	.	.	TRBJ2-2	TGTGCCAGTAGTCCCGCTACAGGGAACACCGGGGAGCTGTTTTTT	CASSPATGNTGELFF
TRBV20-1	.	few	TRBJ1-1	TGCAGTGCTAGTTACGGAGGGAACACTGAAGCTTTCTTT	CSASYGGNTEAFF
TRBV11-2	TRBD1	.	TRBJ2-7	TGTGCCAGCAGCTTAGGTAGACAGGGAATGCCCTACGAGCAGTACTTC	CASSLGRQGMPYEQYF
TRBV5-6	TRBD2	.	TRBJ2-5	TGTGCCAGTCAGGGACTAGCGGGGGGATTCCAAGAGACCCAGTACTTC	CASQGLAGGFQETQYF
TRBV6-5	.	.	TRBJ1-1	TGTGCCAGCAGTTACGCGGCAGGAGGCACTGAAGCTTTCTTT	CASSYAAGGTEAFF
TRBV7-8	.	.	TRBJ2-2	TGTGCCAGCAGCTTAGTTTGGGGAGGTCGGGGGAACACCGGGGAGCTGTTTTTT	CASSLVWGGRGNTGELFF
TRBV4-2	TRBD2	.	TRBJ2-5	TGTGCCAGCAGCCAAATAGCGGGGACGTACCAAGAGACCCAGTACTTC	CASSQIAGTYQETQYF
TRBV10-1	.	.	TRBJ1-1	TGCGCCAGCAGTGAGTCGGGCGGGCCGACTGAAGCTTTCTTT	CASSESGGPTEAFF
TRBV5-4	TRBD2	.	TRBJ2-1	TGTGCCAGCAGCCCTGGACTAGCGGGCTCCTACAATGAGCAGTTCTTC	CASSPGLAGSYNEQFF
TRBV19	TRBD1	.	TRBJ1-5	TGTGCCAGTAGTATTGGACAGGGGAGACAGCCCCAGCATTTT	CASSIGQGRQPQHF
TRBV5-6	TRBD1	.	TRBJ1-1	TGTGCCAGCAGCCTCGGACAGGGTCGGATGAACACTGAAGCTTTCTTT	CASSLGQGRMNTEAFF
TRBV11-3	TRBD2	.	TRBJ2-5	TGTGCCAGCAGTAGCGGGGCGGGTGCACAAGAGACCCAGTACTTC	CASSSGAGAQETQYF
TRBV7-2	TRBD1	.	TRBJ2-2	TGTGCCAGCAGCAGTCGGAGAGGGACAGGCAAGAACACCGGGGAGCTGTTTTTT	CASSSRRGTGKNTGELFF
TRBV28	.	.	TRBJ2-1	TGTGCCAGCACCCCCCTAGAGGCAGGGGCCAGCAATGAGCAGTTCTTC	CASTPLEAGASNEQFF
TRBV21-1	.	.	TRBJ1-3	TGTGCCAGCAGCAAAGCGCGGAGCTCTGGAAACACCATATATTTT	CASSKARSSGNTIYF
TRBV10-3	TRBD2	.	TRBJ2-5	TGTGCCATCAGCTCCGGACTAGCGGGGGTACAAGAGACCCAGTACTTC	CAISSGLAGVQETQYF
TRBV6-5	.	few	TRBJ1-1	TGTGCCAGCAGGTCGACCGGAACGGGCACTGAAGCTTTCTTT	CASRSTGTGTEAFF
TRBV3-1/TRBV3-2	.	.	TRBJ2-5	TGTGCCAGCAGCCAACACGGTGAGACCCAGTACTTC	CASSQHGETQYF
TRBV28	.	few	TRBJ2-1	TGTGCCAGCAGTTTGATTCGCGGAAATGAGCAGTTCTTC	CASSLIRGNEQFF
TRBV10-1	.	.	TRBJ1-2	TGCGCCAGCAGTGACTGGGCGAACTATGGCTACACCTTC	CASSDWANYGYTF
TRBV6-2/TRBV6-3	TRBD1	.	TRBJ1-5	TGTGCCAGCAGTTACGGACAGGACTGGCAGCCCCAGCATTTT	CASSYGQDWQPQHF
TRBV5-6	.	.	TRBJ2-5	TGTGCCAGCAGCTGGGACATCGGGGAGACCCAGTACTTC	CASSWDIGETQYF
TRBV4-3	.	.	TRBJ2-5	TGCGCCAGCAGCCAAGATATGAACTGGCAAGAGACCCAGTACTTC	CASSQDMNWQETQYF
TRBV30	.	.	TRBJ1-5	TGTGCCTGGAGTGCCGGGTCGGATCAGCCCCAGCATTTT	CAWSAGSDQPQHF
TRBV9	.	.	TRBJ2-5	TGTGCCAGCAGCGCGTCTAGAAACCAAGAGACCCAGTACTTC	CASSASRNQETQYF
TRBV6-4	TRBD1	.	TRBJ2-3	TGTGCCAGCAGTGGAGCCGGGACAGGGGGCACCGATACGCAGTATTTT	CASSGAGTGGTDTQYF
TRBV6-5	.	.	TRBJ1-1	TGTGCCAGAGCGACGGGACAAATGAACACTGAAGCTTTCTTT	CARATGQMNTEAFF
TRBV7-2	.	.	TRBJ2-2	TGTGCCAGCAGCCCTCGCATGGGACAAGTCACCGGGGAGCTGTTTTTT	CASSPRMGQVTGELFF
TRBV28	.	.	TRBJ1-2	TGTGCCAGCATCTTAGCCGGGGGGCGCGGCTACACCTTC	CASILAGGRGYTF
TRBV6-5	TRBD1	.	TRBJ2-7	TGTGCCAGCAGCCCAAGGGACAGGGGTGCCTACGAGCAGTACTTC	CASSPRDRGAYEQYF
TRBV7-2	TRBD1	.	TRBJ2-7	TGTGCCAGCAGCATGGGACAGGCTCGCTACGAGCAGTACTTC	CASSMGQARYEQYF
TRBV9	.	.	TRBJ1-2	TGTGCCAGCAGCGTGGACAGCACCCCTAACTATGGCTACACCTTC	CASSVDSTPNYGYTF
TRBV7-8	TRBD1	.	TRBJ2-2	TGTGCCAGCAGCCCCTTAGACAGGGGGGGCACCGGGGAGCTGTTTTTT	CASSPLDRGGTGELFF
TRBV4-3	.	.	TRBJ2-7	TGCGCCAGCAGCCAAGCTTGGGGCAGCTCGAGCTCCTACGAGCAGTACTTC	CASSQAWGSSSSYEQYF
TRBV4-2	TRBD2	many	TRBJ2-2	TGTGCCAGCAGCACTCCCCGACTAGCGGGGGTTGGCGGGGAGCTGTTTTTT	CASSTPRLAGVGGELFF
TRBV6-2/TRBV6-3	TRBD1	.	TRBJ1-2	TGTGCCAGCAGTTACTCGACAGGGGGTGGCTATGGCTACACCTTC	CASSYSTGGGYGYTF